A single sample is the source of the 9 T cell receptor beta chains below, sequenced in a study of shared clonotypes between healthy human individuals. TCRdb's copy holds only in-frame clones and misses some; the assay was immunoSEQ multiplex PCR. The sample comprises 2 million to 2.5 million clones, over 85% of which are singletons, and 0.13% rests with the top ten. Source material: naive CD4+ T cells sorted from blood. Described subset: CD45RA+ positively selected. The receptors were sampled from a young man in good health.

Details on this clone: Additional DNA sequences in this sample encode the identical CDR3. This chain connects TRBV5-1 to TRBJ2-1, with D perhaps matching TRBD1 (6 bases). V lost 2 bases, J lost 3 bases, and 9 bases lay in between. Germline V lookup: CDR1 SGHRS, CDR2 YFSETQ. The CDR3 has 14 residues. CDR3 coding DNA: TGCGCCAGCAGCTTAGGACAGTTCTACAATGAGCAGTTCTTC. Translated: CASSLGQFYNEQFF. Supplemented by reference TRBV5-1 and TRBJ2-1, the full variable domain reads KAGVTQTPRYLIKTRGQQVTLSCSPISGHRSVSWYQQTPGQGLQFLFEYFSETQRNKGNFPGRFSGRQFSNSRSEMNVSTLELGDSALYLCASSLGQFYNEQFFGPGTRLTVL.

This rearrangement joins TRBV4-1 to TRBJ1-2, with a weak D call TRBD1 (6 bases). CDR1 and CDR2 from the germline V gene are MGHRA and YSYEKL. Trimming took 4 bases from V and 0 from J, leaving 15 bases between them. The CDR3 has 16 residues. The DNA of the CDR3 is TGCGCCAGCAGCCCTCCGGACAGCTACACTAACTATGGCTACACCTTC. It translates to CASSPPDSYTNYGYTF.

The chain joins TRBV5-6 to TRBJ1-2; D is perhaps TRBD1 (6 bases). Germline V lookup: CDR1 SGHDT, CDR2 YYEEEE. The CDR3 is 15 residues long. Trimming took 4 bases from V and 4 from J, leaving 17 bases between them. CDR3 nucleotide sequence: TGTGCCAGCAGCCCACCAGAAGGGGGAGTCTATGGCTACACCTTC. Its translation: CASSPPEGGVYGYTF.

This chain uses TRBV11-2 with TRBJ1-5; D not certain. The CDR3 sequence is 14 residues long. With 2 bases removed from V and 3 bases from J, the gap between germline ends came to 8 bases. Germline loops: CDR1 SGHAT, CDR2 FQNNGV. As DNA, the CDR3 is TGTGCCAGCAGCTTATTAGGTCACAATCAGCCCCAGCATTTT. It codes for CASSLLGHNQPQHF.

This clone was observed a single time. At one boundary the junction diverges from the germline segment, which might be a read error. The chain carries TRBV7-7 and TRBJ2-5, with D tentatively TRBD1 (5 bases). The CDR3 sequence is 14 residues long. Per germline, CDR1 SSHAT and CDR2 FNYEAQ (reference sequence). CDR3 protein: CASSLGASGETQYF. CDR3 in DNA: TGTGCTAGCAGCTTAGGGGCTTCGGGCGAGACCCAGTACTTC. Full variable domain (missing parts from reference TRBV7-7 and TRBJ2-5): GAGVSQSPRYKVTKRGQDVTLRCDPISSHATLYWYQQALGQGPEFLTYFNYEAQPDKSGLPSDRFSAERPEGSISTLTIQRTEQRDSAMYRCASSLGASGETQYFGPGTRLLVL.

This clone was observed a single time. The same CDR3 arises from other DNA sequences in this sample as well. The chain combines TRBV13 with TRBJ2-3; D is unresolved. V gave up 5 bases and J gave up 3 bases, with 9 bases separating them. Germline loops: CDR1 PRHDT, CDR2 FYEKMQ (reference sequence). The CDR3 is 13 amino acids. The CDR3 bases are TGTGCCAGCAGCCCCCGCAGGACAGATACGCAGTATTTT. This encodes CASSPRRTDTQYF.

Turning to this clone: A much larger clone differs by one base, so this may be a read error. Because the CDR3 is missing its conserved closing phenylalanine or tryptophan, this is likely a read error. The CDR3 loop is CSVDPGQAKGYTL. The CDR3, as DNA: TGCAGCGTTGACCCAGGGCAAGCGAAAGGCTACACCCTC. The V gene is TRBV29-1, the J gene TRBJ1-2; TRBD1 might be the D (5 bases). CDR3 length: 13 amino acids. Trimming shortened V by 3 bases and J by 8 bases, and 16 bases separated the two germline ends. Germline CDR1 and CDR2: SQVTM and ANQGSEA.

The chain uses TRBV5-1 and TRBJ2-2; D not resolved. Germline CDR1 is SGHRS and CDR2 is YFSETQ. The CDR3 runs 15 residues. Trimming cost V 0 bases and J 0 bases, with 6 bases left between them. The CDR3 reads CASSLGTSNTGELFF. In nucleotides, the CDR3 is TGCGCCAGCAGCTTGGGCACCTCGAACACCGGGGAGCTGTTTTTT.

The rearrangement joins TRBV6-5 to TRBJ1-1; tentative D call: TRBD1 (6 bases). CDR3 size: 13 residues. V lost 6 bases and J 2 bases, leaving 10 bases between the germline ends. The germline CDR1 and CDR2 sequences are MNHEY and SVGAGI. The CDR3: CASSRGHNTEAFF. The CDR3 bases are TGTGCCAGCAGCCGGGGACATAACACTGAAGCTTTCTTT.